This TCR beta chain was observed in a study of cytomegalovirus exposure and HLA in healthy donors. Trimming pared 0 bases from V and 0 bases from J, leaving 9 bases between. This CDR3 has 16 residues. Germline loops: CDR1 LNHDA, CDR2 SQIVND (reference sequence). This clone was detected once. Its specificity is not known. General observations from the study: Trimming of TCR beta V- and J-genes showed a link, identified in a later analysis, to a missense DCLRE1C variant. Previous analysis showed most TCR beta V segments were productive about 87% or about 30% of the time. Follow-up analysis found HLA locus-dependent TCR association rates, highest for DRB1 and lowest for HLA-C. In presence/absence analyses, roughly uniform sequencing depth across donors was assumed.

PCR involved 60 Vbeta and 13 Jbeta primers. Produced via immunoSEQ multiplex PCR; TCRdb's table is partial and in-frame only. The data show some 140,000 clones, 75% to 80% seen once. This receptor was taken from a man younger than 45 in good health and CMV-seronegative. The specimen was PBMCs. The chain recombines TRBV19 with TRBJ1-5; D ambiguous. This CDR3 reads CASSIDPGYSNQPQHF. The CDR3 region has the DNA TGTGCCAGTAGTATAGATCCAGGCTATAGCAATCAGCCCCAGCATTTT.